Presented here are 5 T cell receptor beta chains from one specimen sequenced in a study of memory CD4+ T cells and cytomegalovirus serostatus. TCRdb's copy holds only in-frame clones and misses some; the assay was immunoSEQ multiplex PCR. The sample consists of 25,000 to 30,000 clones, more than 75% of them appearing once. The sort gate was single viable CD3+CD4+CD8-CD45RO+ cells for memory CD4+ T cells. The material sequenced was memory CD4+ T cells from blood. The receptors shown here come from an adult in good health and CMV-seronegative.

The CDR3 region is CASLSRGNTEAFF. CDR3 DNA: TGTGCCAGTTTATCCCGGGGGAACACTGAAGCTTTCTTT. The chain is built from TRBV6-1 and TRBJ1-1; D ambiguous. V lost 9 bases and J 1 base, leaving 12 bases between the germline ends. In germline, CDR1 is MNHNS, CDR2 SASEGT. The CDR3 spans 13 residues.

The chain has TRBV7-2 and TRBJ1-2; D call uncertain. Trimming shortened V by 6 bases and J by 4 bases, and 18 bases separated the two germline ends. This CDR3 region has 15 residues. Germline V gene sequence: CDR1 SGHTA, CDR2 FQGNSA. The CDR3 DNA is TGTGCCAGCAGACGTAGGACCGACATCACCTATGGCTACACCTTC. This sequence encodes CASRRRTDITYGYTF.

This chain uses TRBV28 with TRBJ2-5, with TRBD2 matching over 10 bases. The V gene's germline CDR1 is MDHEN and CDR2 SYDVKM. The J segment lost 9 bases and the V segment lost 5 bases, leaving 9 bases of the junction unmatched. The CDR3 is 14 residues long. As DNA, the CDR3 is TGTGCCAGCAGTACAAGCGGGAGGGCCCTGGCCCAGTACTTC. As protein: CASSTSGRALAQYF.

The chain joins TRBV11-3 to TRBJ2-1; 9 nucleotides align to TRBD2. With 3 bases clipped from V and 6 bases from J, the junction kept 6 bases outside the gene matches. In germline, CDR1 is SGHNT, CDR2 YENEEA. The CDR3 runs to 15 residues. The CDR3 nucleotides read TGTGCCAGCAGCTTGGGGACTAGCTTATCCAATGAGCAGTTCTTC. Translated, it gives CASSLGTSLSNEQFF.

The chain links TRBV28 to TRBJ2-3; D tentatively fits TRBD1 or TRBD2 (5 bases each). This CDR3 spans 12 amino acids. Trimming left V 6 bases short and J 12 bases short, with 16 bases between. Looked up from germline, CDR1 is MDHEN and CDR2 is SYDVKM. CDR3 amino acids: CASSPRGEGQYF. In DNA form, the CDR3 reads TGTGCCAGCAGCCCTAGGGGAGAAGGACAGTATTTT.